Listed here is a single T cell receptor delta chain. What it recognizes is unknown. This sample stems from a study of Vδ1+ human thymocytes. Broader study findings: Highly polyclonal TRG and TRD repertoires with Gaussian CDR3 length distributions appeared in thymus.

V lost 1 base to trimming and J lost 4 bases, with 28 bases between them. CDR3 length equals 20 residues. CDR1 is TSWWSYY and CDR2 is QGS in the germline V gene. Sequences come from RNA converted to cDNA by reverse transcription. CDR3 amplicons came from multiplex PCR with pooled V-gene forward and constant-region reverse primers. TCRdb reanalyzed the multiplex PCR reads using CATT. The table has over 65,000 delta-chain clones, around 35% seen once. The gene calls are TRDV1 and TRDJ1; TRDD2 or TRDD3 may be the D gene (9 bases each). The source of this sequence is a boy in the first two years of life who had congenital heart surgery. Source material: Vdelta1+ gamma-delta thymocytes from the thymus. Subset described: FACS-sorted CD3+ TCRalphabeta- TCRVdelta1+ TCRVdelta2- thymocytes. CDR3 bases: TGTGCTCTTGGGGAACCCCTCACATCCTTCCTACGTGGGGGATACGATAAACTCATCTTT. This codes for CALGEPLTSFLRGGYDKLIF.